Listed here are 4 T cell receptor beta chains from one sample, sequenced in a study of PD-L1 blockade in urothelial cancer. Time point described: pretreatment peripheral blood. Assay: immunoSEQ multiplex PCR; the TCRdb copy retains only in-frame clones and omits some. Here the sample spans approximately 90,000 clones, about 83% being singletons. The sample in question was PBMCs, obtained around atezolizumab (anti-PD-L1) treatment. The receptors shown here come from a man aged 55 to 70 with urothelial cancer.

The chain uses TRBV30 and TRBJ2-5; TRBD2 is a possible D gene (6 bases). The CDR3 spans 15 residues. Germline CDR1 and CDR2: GTSNPN and SVGIG (reference sequence). V was cut by 3 bases and J by 4 bases, with 18 bases left in between. As DNA, the CDR3 is TGTGCCTGGAGCGAACGGTCCACTAGCAGAGAGACCCAGTACTTC. Its protein is CAWSERSTSRETQYF.

V gene TRBV7-2 combines with J gene TRBJ1-5, with D tentatively TRBD1 (6 bases). Germline V gives CDR1 SGHTA, CDR2 FQGNSA. There are 12 residues in the CDR3. V dropped 5 bases and J dropped 9 bases, with 11 bases sitting between them. DNA for the CDR3: TGTGCCAGCAGCCCACCGGACAGGCCCCAGCATTTT. It specifies CASSPPDRPQHF.

The rearrangement uses TRBV19 and TRBJ1-5; D is undetermined. CDR1 and CDR2 (germline): LNHDA, SQIVND (reference sequence). The CDR3 has 16 amino acids. V was clipped by 3 bases and J by 6 bases, with 18 bases between them. The CDR3 loop is CASSISRSLSPQPQHF. CDR3 nucleotide sequence: TGTGCCAGTAGTATCTCCCGTTCCCTATCCCCTCAGCCCCAGCATTTT.

This clone appeared a few times. This chain links TRBV4-1 with TRBJ1-3; 11 nucleotides agree with TRBD1. The germline CDR1 and CDR2 sequences are MGHRA and YSYEKL. The CDR3 covers 19 residues. V shed 1 base, J shed 7 bases, and the junction held 15 bases outside the gene matches. The CDR3, as DNA: TGCGCCAGCAGCCAAGGTTCGGGCAGGACAGGGGGCGAAAGGAACACCATATATTTT. This gives the protein CASSQGSGRTGGERNTIYF.